The present T cell receptor (beta chain) was sequenced within a study of B cell selection in AIRE deficiency. Overall study findings and caveats: About 29% of healthy-donor shared Treg TCRbeta sequences appeared in patient Tconv cells. Shared Treg sequences had shorter CDR3s, biased toward rearrangements with few non-templated insertions.

V was shortened by 1 base and J by 4 bases, with 10 bases between the two germline ends. The CDR3 covers 14 residues. Germline loops: CDR1 SGHRS, CDR2 YFSETQ. Produced via immunoSEQ multiplex PCR; TCRdb's table is partial and in-frame only. The table lists over 20,000 clones, around 90% of them singletons, with roughly 1.5% in the top ten. In the case of this clone: Its antigen is unknown.

Sorted regulatory T cells were CD4-positive, CD25-high and CD127-low or negative. Unrelated healthy donors provided the controls. The chain uses TRBV5-1 and TRBJ2-3; D unresolved. This receptor was obtained from a human donor in good health. Specimen: CD4+CD25+ Tregs sorted from PBMCs. In nucleotides, the CDR3 is TGCGCCAGCAGCTTGCTACAGAACGCAGATACGCAGTATTTT. It encodes CASSLLQNADTQYF.